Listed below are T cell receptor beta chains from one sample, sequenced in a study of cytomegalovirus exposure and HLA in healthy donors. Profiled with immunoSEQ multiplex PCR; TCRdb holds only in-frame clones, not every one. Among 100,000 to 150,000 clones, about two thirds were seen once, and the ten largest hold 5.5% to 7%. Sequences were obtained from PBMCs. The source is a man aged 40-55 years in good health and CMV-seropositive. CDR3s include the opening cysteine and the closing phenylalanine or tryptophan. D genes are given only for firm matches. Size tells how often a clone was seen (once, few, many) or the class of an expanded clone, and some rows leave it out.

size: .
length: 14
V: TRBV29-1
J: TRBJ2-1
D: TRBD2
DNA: TGCAGCGTTGAAGTTTTGGGCGGGAGCAATGAGCAGTTCTTC
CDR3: CSVEVLGGSNEQFF

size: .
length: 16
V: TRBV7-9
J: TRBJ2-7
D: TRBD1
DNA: TGTGCCAGCAGCTTAGGTCCCGGGACAGGGAATCACGAGCAGTACTTC
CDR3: CASSLGPGTGNHEQYF

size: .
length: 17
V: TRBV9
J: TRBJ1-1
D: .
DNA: TGTGCCAGCAGCGTATTGGGGGCGACTACGATGAACACTGAAGCTTTCTTT
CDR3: CASSVLGATTMNTEAFF

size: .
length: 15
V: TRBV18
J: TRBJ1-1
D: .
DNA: TGTGCCAGCTCACCACCGCGGGGGGAAGGGGCTGAAGCTTTCTTT
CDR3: CASSPPRGEGAEAFF

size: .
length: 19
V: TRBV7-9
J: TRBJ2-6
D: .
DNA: TGTGCCAGCAGCTTACCGGGGAGGGGGGCAAACTCTGGGGCCAACGTCCTGACTTTC
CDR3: CASSLPGRGANSGANVLTF

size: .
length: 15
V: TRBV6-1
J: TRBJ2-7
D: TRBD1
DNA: TGTGCCAGCAGGGGCCGGGACAGGGATTTTAACGAGCAGTACTTC
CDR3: CASRGRDRDFNEQYF

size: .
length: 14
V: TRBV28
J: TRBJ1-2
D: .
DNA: TGTGCCAGCAGTTTGCAGTACGCTAACTATGGCTACACCTTC
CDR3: CASSLQYANYGYTF

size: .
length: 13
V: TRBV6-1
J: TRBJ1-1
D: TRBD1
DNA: TGTGCCAGCACCCTGACAGGGGGCACTGAAGCTTTCTTT
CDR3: CASTLTGGTEAFF

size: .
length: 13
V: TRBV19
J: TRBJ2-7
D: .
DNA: TGTGCCAGTAGTATAGTGGCTTCGTACGAGCAGTACTTC
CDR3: CASSIVASYEQYF

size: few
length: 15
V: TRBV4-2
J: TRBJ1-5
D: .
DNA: TGTGCCAGCAGCCAAGATGTGGGAGGCAATCAGCCCCAGCATTTT
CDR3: CASSQDVGGNQPQHF

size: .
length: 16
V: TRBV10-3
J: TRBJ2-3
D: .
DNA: TGTGCCATCAGTGAGTCGATGAGACAGGCCGCAGATACGCAGTATTTT
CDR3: CAISESMRQAADTQYF

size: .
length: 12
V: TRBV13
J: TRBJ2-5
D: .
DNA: TGTGCCAGCAGCCCCGGCGGAGAGACCCAGTACTTC
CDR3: CASSPGGETQYF

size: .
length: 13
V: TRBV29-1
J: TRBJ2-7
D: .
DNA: TGCAGCGTTGAGATAGGGGGGGTGGGAGAGCAGTACTTC
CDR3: CSVEIGGVGEQYF

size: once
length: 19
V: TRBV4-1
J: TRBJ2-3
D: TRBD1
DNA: TGCGCCAGCAGCCAAGAAGCCGGGACAGGGGGTAGGAGCACAGATACGCAGTATTTT
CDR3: CASSQEAGTGGRSTDTQYF

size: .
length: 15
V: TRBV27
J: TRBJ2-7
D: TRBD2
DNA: TGTGCCAGCAAAGAACAGCGGGAGATCTCCTACGAGCAGTACTTC
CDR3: CASKEQREISYEQYF

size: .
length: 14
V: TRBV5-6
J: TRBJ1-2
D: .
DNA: TGTGCCAGCAGCTTGGCAGGGCCTTATGGTGGCTACACCTTC
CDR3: CASSLAGPYGGYTF

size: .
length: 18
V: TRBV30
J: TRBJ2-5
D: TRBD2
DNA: TGTGCCTGGAGTCCATTTAACCTAGCGGGGAGCTTCCAAGAGACCCAGTACTTC
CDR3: CAWSPFNLAGSFQETQYF

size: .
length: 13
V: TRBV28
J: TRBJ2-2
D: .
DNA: TGTGCCAGCAGTTCCACGAGCACCGGGGAGCTGTTTTTT
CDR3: CASSSTSTGELFF

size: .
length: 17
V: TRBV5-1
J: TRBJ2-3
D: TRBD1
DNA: TGCGCCAGCAGCTTGTTGGGCGACAGGGGCGGCACAGATACGCAGTATTTT
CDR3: CASSLLGDRGGTDTQYF

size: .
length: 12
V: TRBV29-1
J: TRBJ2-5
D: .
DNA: TGCAGCGTTGAAGAGCTAGCGGAGACCCAGTACTTC
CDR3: CSVEELAETQYF

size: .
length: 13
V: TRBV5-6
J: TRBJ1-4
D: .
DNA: TGTGCCAGCAGCAAGGGAGATAATGAAAAACTGTTTTTT
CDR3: CASSKGDNEKLFF

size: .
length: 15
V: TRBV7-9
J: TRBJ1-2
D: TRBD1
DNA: TGTGCCAGCAGCTACGACAGGGAGGATTTCTATGGCTACACCTTC
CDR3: CASSYDREDFYGYTF

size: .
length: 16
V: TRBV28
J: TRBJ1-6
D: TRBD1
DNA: TGTGCCAGCAGTGGGACAGGGAGCTCCTATAATTCACCCCTCCACTTT
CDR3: CASSGTGSSYNSPLHF

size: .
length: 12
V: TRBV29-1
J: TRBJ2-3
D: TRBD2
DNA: TGCAGCTTCGAGGGAGGGCCCGATACGCAGTATTTT
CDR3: CSFEGGPDTQYF

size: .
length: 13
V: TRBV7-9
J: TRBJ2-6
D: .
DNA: TGTGCCAGCAGCCCCCATGGGGCCAACGTCCTGACTTTC
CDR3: CASSPHGANVLTF

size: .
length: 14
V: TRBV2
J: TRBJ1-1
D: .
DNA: TGTGCCAGCAGGAACAGGGTCATGAACACTGAAGCTTTCTTT
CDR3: CASRNRVMNTEAFF

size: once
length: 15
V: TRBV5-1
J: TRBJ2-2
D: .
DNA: TGCGCCAGCAGCGGGGGCGGGAGGAACACCGGGGAGCTGTTTTTT
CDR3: CASSGGGRNTGELFF

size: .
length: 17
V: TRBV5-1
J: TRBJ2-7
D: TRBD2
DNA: TGCGCCAGCAGCCTGGGACTAGCGGGAGTGAGCTCCTACGAGCAGTACTTC
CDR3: CASSLGLAGVSSYEQYF

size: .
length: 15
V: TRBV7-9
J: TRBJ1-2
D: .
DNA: TGTTCCAGCAGCTCATCCCCTGACAGCACCGGTGGCTACACCTTC
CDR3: CSSSSSPDSTGGYTF

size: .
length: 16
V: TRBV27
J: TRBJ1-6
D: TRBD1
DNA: TGTGCCAGCAGTTTGACAGGGGTAGGCTATAATTCACCCCTCCACTTT
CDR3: CASSLTGVGYNSPLHF

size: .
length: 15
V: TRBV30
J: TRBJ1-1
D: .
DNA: TGTGCCTGGAGTGTAGGAGGTTTGTCGAACACTGAAGCTTTCTTT
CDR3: CAWSVGGLSNTEAFF

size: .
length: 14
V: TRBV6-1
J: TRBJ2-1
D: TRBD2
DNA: TGTGCCGGCCATAGCGGGGGTATGTACAATGAGCAGTTCTTC
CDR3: CAGHSGGMYNEQFF

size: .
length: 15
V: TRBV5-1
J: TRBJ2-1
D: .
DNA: TGCGCCAGCAGATATACAGGTCTGACCTACAATGAGCAGTTCTTC
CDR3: CASRYTGLTYNEQFF

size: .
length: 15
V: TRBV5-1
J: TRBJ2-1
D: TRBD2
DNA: TGCGCCAGCAGCTCCCTAGCGGGAGGTGGTGCTGAGCAGTTCTTC
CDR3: CASSSLAGGGAEQFF

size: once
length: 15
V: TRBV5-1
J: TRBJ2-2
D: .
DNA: TGCGCCAGCAGCTTGGCAGTAGCAGGGACCGGGGAGCTGTTTTTT
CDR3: CASSLAVAGTGELFF

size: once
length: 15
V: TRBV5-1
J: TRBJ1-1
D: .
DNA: TGCGCCAGCAGCTTGGCCAATCTCAGGGGCACTGAAGCTTTCTTT
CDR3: CASSLANLRGTEAFF

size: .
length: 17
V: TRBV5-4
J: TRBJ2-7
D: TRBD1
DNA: TGTGCCAGCAGCTCCAGTGCCACAGGGGGATCCTCCTACGAGCAGTACTTC
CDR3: CASSSSATGGSSYEQYF

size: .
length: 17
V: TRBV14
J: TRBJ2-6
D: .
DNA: TGTGCCAGCAGGCCCTACACTACCACCTCTGGGGCCAACGTCCTGACTTTC
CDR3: CASRPYTTTSGANVLTF

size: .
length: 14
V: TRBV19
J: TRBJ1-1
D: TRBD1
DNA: TGTGCCAGTATTACAGGGGGCGCGGGCACTGAAGCTTTCTTT
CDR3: CASITGGAGTEAFF

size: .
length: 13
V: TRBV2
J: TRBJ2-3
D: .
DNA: TGTGCCAGCAGCGCGGGGATGGCAGATACGCAGTATTTT
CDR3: CASSAGMADTQYF

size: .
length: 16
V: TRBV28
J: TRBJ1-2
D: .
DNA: TGTGCCAGCAGCCTGCCCCCGGTTAGGGTTGGAGGTGGCTACACCTTC
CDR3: CASSLPPVRVGGGYTF

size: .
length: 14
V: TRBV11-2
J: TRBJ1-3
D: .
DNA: TGTGCCAGCAGCTTCCAGGGAACTGGAAACACCATATATTTT
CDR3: CASSFQGTGNTIYF

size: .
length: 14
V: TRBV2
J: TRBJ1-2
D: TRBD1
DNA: TGTGCCAGCACGCGGGACAGGGAAAACTATGGCTACACCTTC
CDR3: CASTRDRENYGYTF

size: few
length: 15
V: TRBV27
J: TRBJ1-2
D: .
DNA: TGTGCCAGCAGTTTATCCCCGCAGGGTCTGTTGGGCTACACCTTC
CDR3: CASSLSPQGLLGYTF

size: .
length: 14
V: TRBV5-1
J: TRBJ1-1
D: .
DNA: TGCGCCAGCAGCTTGGGGGAGCCGAACACTGAAGCTTTCTTT
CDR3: CASSLGEPNTEAFF

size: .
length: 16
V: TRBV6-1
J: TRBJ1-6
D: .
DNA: TGTGCCAGCAGTGATCGGGCCAGGGTAGGCAATTCACCCCTCCACTTT
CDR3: CASSDRARVGNSPLHF

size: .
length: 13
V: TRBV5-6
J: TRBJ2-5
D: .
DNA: TGTGCCAGCAGCTTTTCGGGGGAATTAGCCCAGTACTTC
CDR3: CASSFSGELAQYF

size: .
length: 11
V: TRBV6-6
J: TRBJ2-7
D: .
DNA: TGTGCCAGCAGTTGGGACTACGAGCAGTACTTC
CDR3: CASSWDYEQYF